This TCR beta chain comes out of a study of T-cell memory formation after mild COVID-19. Overall study findings and caveats: Second-wave clones reaching peak frequency on day 37 lacked confirmed SARS-CoV-2 specificity.

Via MiXCR, TCRdb re-called the 5' RACE reads, giving one row per CDR3 protein. The sample consists of 200,000 to 250,000 distinct CDR3 sequences, 9.4% of them appearing once. About this clonotype itself: What it binds is not known.

This CDR3 region has 17 residues. Per germline, CDR1 MGHRA and CDR2 YSYEKL. V gave up 0 bases and J gave up 2 bases; unmatched junction bases: 4. Sequenced: PBMCs or a T cell subset sorted from them (not recorded which). This sequence was found in a man aged 18 to 30 who had mild COVID-19 (a few samples of this study predate the infection). Cell type and time point are not known. The chain carries TRBV4-1 and TRBJ2-1; the match to TRBD2 covers 10 bases. The CDR3 is CASSQDVLAGAYNEQFF. In nucleotides, the CDR3 is TGCGCCAGCAGCCAAGACGTTCTAGCGGGGGCCTACAATGAGCAGTTCTTC.